Listed below are T cell receptor beta chains from one sample, sequenced in a study of blood T cells in healthy people across ages. A single record per CDR3 protein comes from TCRdb applying MiXCR to the 5' RACE reads. In the table there are over a million distinct CDR3 sequences, roughly 43% of which are singletons. Sample: blood. The receptor source for this set is a woman aged 18 to 35 in good health. Each CDR3 is given with its conserved first and last residue.

V,CDR3
TRBV6-5,CASSPSGGGGTDTQYF
TRBV18,CASSPDRGHTYEQYF
TRBV20-1,CSARAGTGTYEQYF
TRBV29-1,CSVTDRVAEKLFF
TRBV27,CASKRAGDYEQYF
TRBV3-1,CASSQATGNTEAFF
TRBV6-1,CASSSREMAGSGANVLTF
TRBV28,CASSLGSLHYGYTF
TRBV5-1,CASSFEGINYGYTF
TRBV15,CATSRKTWSNQPQHF
TRBV7-2,CASSLVGPPSSDTQYF
TRBV4-2,CASSFRLAGAGQFF
TRBV10-3,CAISEGLAGNSEQYF
TRBV29-1,CSVWGLLAGERYEQYF
TRBV12-5,CASGTCNQGAGAENYGYTF
TRBV20-1,CSATMSGGASYNEQFF
TRBV9,CASSPRDFRTDTQYF
TRBV11-2,CASSLGAGGVFGDNEQFF
TRBV7-8,CASSSPDRGSDKQYF
TRBV7-2,CASSHRGRERSGANVLTF
TRBV14,CASSQAHLEQYF
TRBV19,CASSIGPTAYSNQPQHF
TRBV7-2,CASSLEWAENIQYF
TRBV20-1,CSAGGSGSGDTQYF
TRBV29-1,CSVEVDSGGSYEQYF
TRBV27,CASSFQSEQYF
TRBV5-1,CASDRPLNGNGYTF
TRBV5-4,CASSLPGPRSETQYF
TRBV12-3/TRBV12-4,CASSLALRETQYF
TRBV6-2/TRBV6-3,CASSLLGGGREQFF
TRBV7-2,CASSPLGLANNEQFF
TRBV20-1,CSARVGAGYGYTF
TRBV30,CAGTSGGSYNEQFF
TRBV5-6,CASSLEPDQPQHF
TRBV10-3,CAISEGGQGAETQYF
TRBV6-1,CASSELRAGQPQHF
TRBV7-2,CASSSPGALYNEQFF
TRBV6-5,CASSYTRGHYGYTF
TRBV20-1,CSPAGTGGFYGYTF
TRBV6-5,CATRRRGASTDTQYF
TRBV4-3,CASSQGLAGQPQHF
TRBV7-8,CASSLRGQGTKSPLHF
TRBV18,CASSPQVRRGKEKETQYF
TRBV6-2/TRBV6-3,CASSPWGSSNEQFF
TRBV20-1,CSARAGGKINQPQHF
TRBV20-1,CSAREEGHEQYF
TRBV24-1,CATGTSVTETQYF
TRBV7-8,CASSLAGFGNTIYF
TRBV20-1,CSAGLSGGAGDTQYF
TRBV9,CASSGTRVPETQYF
TRBV5-1,CASSLAKVADEQFF
TRBV29-1,CSATGINYGYTF
TRBV7-3,CASSPKTVNLGIPGEAFF
TRBV20-1,CSAKNRDPFGYTF
TRBV29-1,CSVVGRGSGTDTQYF
TRBV7-2,CASSLTVGYNEQYF